Included here is one T cell receptor (beta chain) sequence, with context. Its specificity is not known. The data were obtained in a study of cytomegalovirus exposure and HLA in healthy donors. Across the study: Prior work identified roughly 120 million unique TCR beta sequences in some 200 million T cells.

CDR1 is KGHSH and CDR2 is LQKENI in the germline V gene. The CDR3 runs to 15 residues. Trimming stripped 1 base from V and 7 bases from J, with 14 bases between. PCR amplification relied on 60 Vbeta primers (plus 13 Jbeta primers). TCRdb's copy holds only in-frame clones and misses some; the assay was immunoSEQ multiplex PCR. This sample has roughly 120,000 clones, with around 74% found just once. Study-level findings and limits: CMV antigen specificity of a few CMV-associated chains was confirmed in vitro. TCR association rates varied by HLA locus in a later analysis, with DRB1 highest and HLA-C lowest. The authors listed 150 to 200 TCR beta chains as cytomegalovirus-associated.

The source is a man between 60 and 75 years old in good health and CMV-seropositive. The V and J genes are TRBV18 and TRBJ2-4; maybe TRBD1 (6 bases). Sequencing input: PBMCs. CDR3 nucleotides: TGTGCCAGCTCACCACAGGGGATCCAGGGGAACATTCAGTACTTC. This gives the protein CASSPQGIQGNIQYF.